This T cell receptor (beta chain) was documented in a study of blood T cell repertoires in COVID-19. Sequencing was performed with immunoSEQ multiplex PCR; in TCRdb, only in-frame clones are kept and a portion is missing. This sample has approximately 190,000 clones, with approximately 80% found just once. This clone has only one observation. The specimen sequenced was peripheral blood. The clonotype comes from a human donor with acute or convalescent COVID-19. The donor label of this sample is uncertain.

CDR3 DNA: TGTGCCATCGGTGGCGGGAGGGCCAGCGGGGAGCTGTTTTTT. Amino acids: CAIGGGRASGELFF. The chain joins TRBV6-6 to TRBJ2-2; 9 bases map to TRBD2. Trimming took 10 bases from V and 7 from J; bases not matched to a gene: 10. There are 14 residues in the CDR3. Germline-derived CDR1 and CDR2 are MNHNY and SVGAGI (reference sequence).